The following is a TCR beta chain sequence with its context. Its antigen is still unknown. These data belong to a study of vaccination effects on CD4 cells after COVID-19. Study-wide points: Marked contraction was observed in infection-induced and vaccine-induced clones late after vaccination.

Generated by immunoSEQ multiplex PCR, the TCRdb table keeps only in-frame clones and is missing some. There are roughly 65,000 clones in the sample; 65% to 85% occur only once, and approximately 3% lies in the top ten. Antigen-specific CD4+ T cells were expanded with viral peptide pools in the ViraFEST assay before sequencing. Having been cultured for under twelve days, the cells underwent CD4+ T cell isolation. No vaccinee had earlier SARS-CoV-2 infection, and nucleocapsid antibodies were negative. Cultivation was performed at a few million PBMC per well with about 9.6 IU/ml IL-2 and approximately 10 ug/ml peptides added. IL-2 medium supplanted half the medium on days 3 and 7. Sequencing was performed on CD4+ T cells from PBMCs cultured with HCoV-NL63 spike peptides, taken before COVID-19 vaccination. This receptor was obtained from a human donor who received a COVID-19 vaccine.

The CDR3 sequence is CASSYGGELFF. The CDR3 DNA follows: TGTGCCAGCAGTTACGGCGGGGAGCTGTTTTTT. V is TRBV12-3 or TRBV12-4 and J is TRBJ2-2; no clear D. This CDR3 is 11 amino acids long. The ends were cut back, 4 bases at V and 7 bases at J, with 4 bases in the middle.